The 9 T cell receptor beta chains presented below share a single source sample, sequenced in a study of T cell clones after liver transplantation. The assay was immunoSEQ multiplex PCR, and TCRdb's table has in-frame clones only and misses some. Of more than 95,000 clones in the sample, roughly 80% were seen once. Here the sequenced sample was CD4+ T cells from blood, taken around 4 years after liver transplant. These receptors were collected from a human patient who received a liver transplant. Certain T cells may be donor cells from the graft.

This clone was detected a few times. The rearrangement links TRBV6-5 to TRBJ1-2; the D gene is possibly TRBD1 (5 bases). The CDR3 sequence is 13 residues long. Germline loops: CDR1 MNHEY, CDR2 SVGAGI. V dropped 6 bases and J dropped 6 bases, with 14 bases sitting between them. The CDR3 DNA reads TGTGCCAGCAGAGGCAGGGCTATCGATGGCTACACCTTC. Translated, it gives CASRGRAIDGYTF.

The chain has TRBV21-1 and TRBJ2-7; the D call of TRBD1 is as the table states it, not checked on the DNA. TRBV21-1 is designated a pseudogene. The CDR3 length is 13 residues. The CDR3 here is CASYGQGVGEQYF. The CDR3 DNA sequence: TGTGCCAGCTACGGACAGGGGGTCGGGGAGCAGTACTTC.

The chain recombines TRBV2 with TRBJ1-1; TRBD1 aligns across 8 bases. Looked up from germline, CDR1 is SNHLY and CDR2 is FYNNEI. This CDR3 has 15 amino acids. V was clipped by 7 bases and J by 5 bases; unmatched bases: 12. CDR3 amino acids: CASTPSPTGETEAFF. CDR3 in DNA: TGTGCCAGCACCCCCTCTCCGACAGGGGAGACTGAAGCTTTCTTT.

In nucleotides, the CDR3 is TGTGCCATCAGCAAAAGGGCGACAGGCGAGAGAGAGACCCAGTACTTC. Protein: CAISKRATGERETQYF. The V call is TRBV10-3, the J call TRBJ2-5; a weak D match, TRBD1 (6 bases). Germline CDR1 ENHRY, CDR2 SYGVKD. The CDR3 sequence is 16 residues long. The V end was cut by 6 bases, the J end by 4 bases, with 21 bases between.

This clone was found once. The chain combines TRBV7-6 with TRBJ1-5; D might be TRBD1 (5 bases). The CDR3 length is 16 residues. Germline V gene lookup returns CDR1 SGHVS and CDR2 FNYEAQ. V lost 1 base, J lost 0 bases, and 10 bases lay in between. This CDR3 is CASSLGAGNSNQPQHF. The CDR3 DNA is TGTGCCAGCAGCTTAGGGGCAGGGAATAGCAATCAGCCCCAGCATTTT. Full variable domain (missing parts from reference TRBV7-6 and TRBJ1-5): GAGVSQSPRYKVTKRGQDVALRCDPISGHVSLYWYRQALGQGPEFLTYFNYEAQQDKSGLPNDRFSAERPEGSISTLTIQRTEQRDSAMYRCASSLGAGNSNQPQHFGDGTRLSIL.

V and J are TRBV15 and TRBJ1-4; no definite D call. The germline gives CDR1 LNHNV, CDR2 YYDKDF (reference sequence). The CDR3 runs 15 residues. Trimming took off 5 bases at V and 6 bases at J, with 16 bases between the two ends. The CDR3 DNA follows: TGTGCCACCAGCCTAGGAGGGAACGGGGATGAAAAACTGTTTTTT. Its translation: CATSLGGNGDEKLFF.

This clone was detected once. The genes are TRBV27 and TRBJ2-3; TRBD2 matches at 7 bases. Germline-derived CDR1 and CDR2 are MNHEY and SMNVEV (reference sequence). The CDR3 extends over 15 amino acids. The trim removed 3 bases at V and 3 bases at J, leaving 6 bases unmatched. CDR3 in DNA: TGTGCCAGCAGTTTCGGGCGGGAGAGGACAGATACGCAGTATTTT. This codes for CASSFGRERTDTQYF.

This sequence joins TRBV19 and TRBJ2-2; 7 nucleotides align to TRBD2. This CDR3 region has 15 residues. V lost 6 bases, J lost 6 bases, and 10 bases stayed unmatched. Looked up from germline, CDR1 is LNHDA and CDR2 is SQIVND (reference sequence). The DNA of the CDR3 is TGTGCCAGTAGGGTCCGGGACTATTTGGCCGGGGAGCTGTTTTTT. It yields the protein CASRVRDYLAGELFF.

V usage is TRBV9 and J usage is TRBJ1-1, with TRBD1 matching over 10 bases. CDR1 is SGDLS, CDR2 YYNGEE, per germline. V shed 4 bases and J 6 bases; nucleotides not matched to a gene: 9. The CDR3 contains 15 residues. In DNA form, the CDR3 reads TGTGCCAGCAGCCCCCCGGGACAGGGGACATCTGAAGCTTTCTTT. It encodes CASSPPGQGTSEAFF. Based on the CDR3 plus reference TRBV9 and TRBJ1-1, the full variable domain is DSGVTQTPKHLITATGQRVTLRCSPRSGDLSVYWYQQSLDQGLQFLIQYYNGEERAKGNILERFSAQQFPDLHSELNLSSLELGDSALYFCASSPPGQGTSEAFFGQGTRLTVV.